Listed below are T cell receptor beta chains from one sample, sequenced in a study of OX40 agonist ivuxolimab in advanced cancers. The table came from immunoSEQ multiplex PCR; TCRdb's copy has only in-frame clones and leaves some out. The sample lists about 46,000 clones, approximately 89% occurring once. The material sequenced was CD4+ or CD8+ T cells sorted from blood, taken in a trial of the OX40 agonist ivuxolimab. These receptors were collected from an adult with an advanced solid tumor such as melanoma, head and neck, liver or kidney cancer. Each CDR3 is given with its conserved first and last residue. D genes are given only for firm matches. Size is stated for part of the rows, as once, few or many counts, or as a class when the clone is expanded.

abundance,v_gene,j_gene,d_gene,CDR3nt,CDR3aa
-,TRBV9,TRBJ2-1,TRBD1,TGTGTCAGCAGCTTATCACGGGACAGGCTAAACAATGAGCAGTTCTTC,CVSSLSRDRLNNEQFF
-,TRBV11-2,TRBJ2-2,-,TGTGCCAGCAGCTTAGAGATCACAGCTCCGAACACCGGGGAGCTGTTTTTT,CASSLEITAPNTGELFF
-,TRBV27,TRBJ1-2,-,TGTGCCAGCAGTTTAACAGACAGTAACTATGGCTACACCTTC,CASSLTDSNYGYTF
-,TRBV7-9,TRBJ2-3,-,TGTGCCAGCACCACCTTTACAGATACGCAGTATTTT,CASTTFTDTQYF
-,TRBV19,TRBJ1-6,-,TGTGCCAGTAAAAGCGTCTATAATTCACCCCTCCACTTT,CASKSVYNSPLHF
-,TRBV5-4,TRBJ2-1,-,TGTGCCAGCCGCGACCCTTCCTACAATGAGCAGTTCTTC,CASRDPSYNEQFF
-,TRBV5-8,TRBJ2-7,TRBD2,TGTGCCAGCAGCTTGGGATCGGGGGGCTACGAGCAGTACTTC,CASSLGSGGYEQYF
-,TRBV13,TRBJ1-2,-,TGTGCCAGCAGCTTGGACAGAGGCTATGGCTACACCTTC,CASSLDRGYGYTF
-,TRBV7-2,TRBJ2-1,TRBD1,TGTGCCAGCAGCTTTGGGGACAGGGTGGGTGAGCAGTTCTTC,CASSFGDRVGEQFF
-,TRBV27,TRBJ1-1,-,TGTGCCAGCAGCCCGGGGTTGGGAACTGAAGCTTTCTTT,CASSPGLGTEAFF
-,TRBV6-5,TRBJ1-1,-,TGTGCCAGCAGTTACGCTCGGGGTAACACTGAAGCTTTCTTT,CASSYARGNTEAFF
-,TRBV29-1,TRBJ2-7,-,TGCAGCGTGCCGAGTTGGGACGGCTACGAGCAGTACTTC,CSVPSWDGYEQYF
few,TRBV5-5,TRBJ2-7,TRBD1,TGTGCCAGCAGCCTAGGGACAGGGGTAAGCTACGAGCAGTACTTC,CASSLGTGVSYEQYF
-,TRBV2,TRBJ2-5,TRBD2,TGTGCCAGCAGTTATACACTAGCGGGAGGTGAGACCCAGTACTTC,CASSYTLAGGETQYF
-,TRBV27,TRBJ1-3,-,TGTGCCAGCAGTTTATCGGGCTCTGGAAACACCATATATTTT,CASSLSGSGNTIYF
once,TRBV5-4,TRBJ1-2,-,TGTGCCAGCAGCCCTGGAGGGTCAGGTTTGATTTACTATGGCTACACCTTC,CASSPGGSGLIYYGYTF
once,TRBV30,TRBJ2-1,TRBD2,TGTGCCTGCCGCCGACTAGCGGGGGGGTATGAGCAGTTCTTC,CACRRLAGGYEQFF
-,TRBV19,TRBJ2-5,TRBD1,TGTGCCAGTAGTATAGTTACAGGGGAATTGGAGACCCAGTACTTC,CASSIVTGELETQYF
-,TRBV1,TRBJ2-5,-,TGCACCAGCAGCCAAGGGACTAGCCCCCACCAAGAGACCCAGTACTTC,CTSSQGTSPHQETQYF
-,TRBV4-1,TRBJ2-7,-,TGCGCCAGCAGCCAAGCTGGAGAGGACGAGCAGTACTTC,CASSQAGEDEQYF
-,TRBV6-6,TRBJ1-2,-,TGTGCCACCGTCGGCGGGGGTTATGGCTACACCTTC,CATVGGGYGYTF
-,TRBV9,TRBJ1-5,-,TGTGCCAGCAGCGTATCCGGAGGGATCAATCAGCCCCAGCATTTT,CASSVSGGINQPQHF
-,TRBV11-2,TRBJ2-7,-,TGTGCCAGCAGCTTAGGGTACACGGTTGCCTACGAGCAGTACTTC,CASSLGYTVAYEQYF
-,TRBV6-6,TRBJ1-2,-,TGTGCCAGCAGTTACGGCCGGAACTATGGCTACACCTTC,CASSYGRNYGYTF
-,TRBV11-1,TRBJ1-3,-,TGTGCCAGCAGCTCGGACGGAGGAAACACCATATATTTT,CASSSDGGNTIYF
-,TRBV2,TRBJ2-1,-,TGTGCCAGCAGTGAAGCCTGGTCCAATGAGCAGTTCTTC,CASSEAWSNEQFF
-,TRBV5-6,TRBJ2-2,TRBD1,TGTGCCAGCAGCTTGTGGGACAGGGGGCGAACCGGGGAGCTGTTTTTT,CASSLWDRGRTGELFF
-,TRBV5-6,TRBJ2-1,-,TGTGCCAGCAGCTTGGGGACTGGGGATGAGCAGTTCTTC,CASSLGTGDEQFF
-,TRBV28,TRBJ2-1,TRBD2,TGTGCCAGCAGCAGCCAGACTAGCCACTCCTACAATGAGCAGTTCTTC,CASSSQTSHSYNEQFF
few,TRBV7-9,TRBJ1-5,-,TGTGCCAGCAGCTTTGGACAGTCAAGCCAGCATTTT,CASSFGQSSQHF
-,TRBV5-6,TRBJ2-7,-,TGTGCCAGCAACCGAGGGTTTTACAACTACGAGCAGTACTTC,CASNRGFYNYEQYF
-,TRBV7-9,TRBJ2-1,TRBD2,TGTGCCAGCAGCTTAGGGGTGGGGCGGGGGAGCTCCTACAATGAGCAGTTCTTC,CASSLGVGRGSSYNEQFF
-,TRBV9,TRBJ2-3,-,TGTGCCAGCAGCCCCCTTCAGGGGGATACGCAGTATTTT,CASSPLQGDTQYF
-,TRBV6-6,TRBJ2-1,TRBD2,TGTGCCAGCAGTAAGGGACTAGATTACAATGAGCAGTTCTTC,CASSKGLDYNEQFF
-,TRBV15,TRBJ2-5,-,TGTGCCACCAGCTCCCGGACCCAACGGATTCGGGAGACCCAGTACTTC,CATSSRTQRIRETQYF
-,TRBV5-4,TRBJ1-1,-,TGTGCCAGCAGCTTGGTTCTTGGGGCTGAAGCTTTCTTT,CASSLVLGAEAFF
-,TRBV29-1,TRBJ2-2,-,TGCAGCGTTGATTCGACAGCCGGGGAGCTGTTTTTT,CSVDSTAGELFF
-,TRBV29-1,TRBJ1-1,TRBD1,TGCAGCGTTGACGGGGACAGGATAAACACTGAAGCTTTCTTT,CSVDGDRINTEAFF
-,TRBV7-2,TRBJ2-3,TRBD1,TGTGCCAGCAGCCTCGGGACAGGTGGAGATACGCAGTATTTT,CASSLGTGGDTQYF
-,TRBV23-1,TRBJ1-2,-,TGCGCCAGCAGTCGAAGTGGACGGGAGAACTATGGCTACACCTTC,CASSRSGRENYGYTF
-,TRBV7-2,TRBJ2-7,-,TGTGCCAGCAGCCCCGGCTACGAGCAGTACTTC,CASSPGYEQYF
-,TRBV7-2,TRBJ2-7,-,TGTGCCAGCAGCCCAGGCTACGAGCAGTACTTC,CASSPGYEQYF
-,TRBV28,TRBJ2-1,TRBD2,TGTGCCAGCACCCCAGAGCCGGGACTAGCGGGAGGCGAACCCTACAATGAGCAGTTCTTC,CASTPEPGLAGGEPYNEQFF
-,TRBV25-1,TRBJ2-7,-,TGTGCCAGCAGTGAAGAGGACAGTCCCTACGAGCAGTACTTC,CASSEEDSPYEQYF
once,TRBV11-3,TRBJ1-5,-,TGTGCCAGCAGCTTACCAGACAGCAATCAGCCCCAGCATTTT,CASSLPDSNQPQHF
-,TRBV14,TRBJ1-1,TRBD1,TGTGCCAGCAGCCAAGAAGAGTTCGGCAGGGGGGGTACCACTGAAGCTTTCTTT,CASSQEEFGRGGTTEAFF
-,TRBV28,TRBJ2-3,-,TGTGCCAGCGAGGGGGCCGGAGGACGGGGGACAGATACGCAGTATTTT,CASEGAGGRGTDTQYF
-,TRBV7-6,TRBJ2-7,-,TGTGCCAGCAGCTTATCCGGGGCCCCCTACGAGCAGTACTTC,CASSLSGAPYEQYF
-,TRBV6-5,TRBJ2-5,TRBD1,TGTGCCAGCAGTTTAACCGGGACAGAAGAGACCCAGTACTTC,CASSLTGTEETQYF
-,TRBV4-1,TRBJ2-7,-,TGCGCCAGCAGCCAGGAAGCTTGGGAGCAGTACTTC,CASSQEAWEQYF
-,TRBV28,TRBJ2-5,-,TGTGCCAGCAGGGGGATTGGGACTGAGACCCAGTACTTC,CASRGIGTETQYF
-,TRBV28,TRBJ1-5,-,TGTGCCAGCAGTTTAAGGGGCGGACAGCCCCAGCATTTT,CASSLRGGQPQHF
-,TRBV30,TRBJ2-1,-,TGTGCCTGGACGATGGGGGGTTTTGAGCAGTTCTTC,CAWTMGGFEQFF
-,TRBV5-1,TRBJ1-3,TRBD1,TGCGCCAGCAGCTTGGCCGGACAGGGTACTGGAAACACCATATATTTT,CASSLAGQGTGNTIYF
-,TRBV7-2,TRBJ2-7,-,TGTGCCAGCAGCTCGGCGCCCGGGACAACCCTCGAGCAGTACTTC,CASSSAPGTTLEQYF
-,TRBV9,TRBJ2-3,TRBD2,TGTGCCAGCAGCGTACTTAGCGGGACTAGCACAGATACGCAGTATTTT,CASSVLSGTSTDTQYF
-,TRBV4-1,TRBJ1-3,TRBD1,TGCGCCAGCAGCCAAGATACGGGACAGCGAAACACCATATATTTT,CASSQDTGQRNTIYF